The clone carrying this T cell receptor beta chain was found a few times. Its specificity is unknown. The data were taken from a study of blood T cells in healthy people across ages. The study's findings and limits: Naive T cell percentage by flow cytometry tracked strongly with beta diversity.

Per germline, CDR1 MGHDK and CDR2 SYGVNS. V trimming: 1 base; J trimming: 5 bases; junction bases outside the gene matches: 4. The CDR3 runs 16 residues. In terms of origin and age, donors were healthy Caucasian individuals from Russia aged about 6 to 90. Then a second PCR, running roughly 7 to 11 cycles, was carried out with a sample-barcoded 5' primer and a J-beta primer mix. MiXCR was run by TCRdb on the 5' RACE reads, yielding one entry per CDR3 protein. This sample yields over 1,500,000 distinct CDR3 sequences, of which more than 35% are seen a single time; 23% belongs to the top ten. Specimen: blood. The origin of this receptor is a human donor in good health. The V gene is TRBV25-1, the J gene TRBJ2-1; 11 bases align to TRBD2. The CDR3 sequence is CASSELVTSGDNEQFF. In DNA, the CDR3 is TGTGCCAGCAGTGAATTGGTGACTAGCGGGGACAATGAGCAGTTCTTC.